Sequencing of this TCR beta chain was carried out in a study of blood T cells in healthy people across ages. CDR1 is DFQATT and CDR2 is SNEGSKA in the germline V gene (reference sequence). The CDR3 is 18 residues long. The trim removed 0 bases at V and 8 bases at J, leaving 14 bases unmatched. The people who gave samples were healthy Caucasians from Russia, aged roughly 6 to 100. Whenever a sample was processed, at least 7 million PBMCs were isolated. Primers used in a second PCR of about 6 to 12 cycles were a sample-barcoded 5' primer and a J-beta primer mix. TCRdb called the 5' RACE reads again in MiXCR, with one record for every CDR3 protein. This table has about 640,000 distinct CDR3 sequences, about 43% appearing once. This clonotype turned up a few times.

This clonotype was obtained from a man older than 75 in good health. The specimen sequenced was blood. This chain uses TRBV20-1 with TRBJ2-4; 12 bases line up with TRBD2. CDR3 amino acids: CSARDRWSSGRAMYIQYF. Written as DNA, the CDR3 is TGCAGTGCTAGAGATCGGTGGTCTAGCGGGAGGGCGATGTACATTCAGTACTTC.